This TCR beta chain was found in a study of T cell responses to AZD1222 COVID-19 vaccine. CDR3 size: 16 residues. Trimming took 6 bases from V and 2 from J, leaving 17 bases between them. CDR1 MDHEN and CDR2 SYDVKM come from the germline V gene. TCRdb's table, derived via immunoSEQ multiplex PCR, lists solely in-frame clones and lacks some. Found here are some 120,000 clones, around nine tenths of them singletons; the top ten hold around 6.9%. Study-wide findings and caveats: Unmutated variant regions reportedly attract nearly half of all spike-specific TCRs. Repertoires were sampled only after the peak T cell response. CD4 TCRs associated with vaccination spanned spike, dominating at 160-218 and 743-854. A mostly white British donor set with more females was recruited, and clonal diversity was possibly underestimated.

For this clone: What it recognizes is unknown.

This TCR came from an adult in good health. Sequencing used peripheral blood, obtained on day 0 of AZD1222 vaccination. The chain joins TRBV28 to TRBJ1-5; D gene unclear. The CDR3: CASSQVRSSGNQPQHF. The CDR3 DNA is TGTGCCAGCAGCCAAGTACGAAGTTCGGGCAATCAGCCCCAGCATTTT.